This TCR beta chain came from a study of response to subunit inactivated influenza vaccine (dated by TCRdb to 2016 to 2019). With respect to the entire study: To follow how T cells responded to a trivalent subunit inactivated influenza vaccine, the researchers relied on deep quantitative profiling of the T cell receptor repertoire.

Overall results and qualifications from the work: The authors proposed that each seasonal influenza vaccination may bring in only a limited number of new T cells.

This clonotype has at least ten counts. It lacks a known antigen. Base qualities are not recorded, but no much larger clone differs from it by a single base. Library generation was performed with RT-PCR. Sequencer: Illumina HiSeq 2500. TCRdb's own reprocessing of the public reads used fastp at Q25 and MiXCR and kept productive beta chains. Each record represents a unique CDR3 protein, reported with the most common genes and DNA among its rows. A total of around 200,000 distinct CDR3 sequences appear in this sample, approximately 15% of them only once. The ten largest clones take up under 30% of the sample. Taken from cysteine to phenylalanine, the CDR3 has 11 residues. Just CDR3 DNA is preserved here, 33 bases in frame from base 1. At the junction V is shortened by 5 bases and J by 5 bases, with 7 bases in between.

The material was CD8+ T cells sorted from PBMCs, obtained roughly 5 days after vaccination. The source of this sequence is a man aged 50 to 60 who received an inactivated influenza vaccine. Donor details come from another sample of the same person, matched by shared clones. Rearrangement joined TRBV12-3 or TRBV12-4 to TRBJ2-7, with the identity of the D gene unclear. The nucleotide sequence is TGTGCCAGCAGTCCCAACCACGAGCAGTACTTC. Its protein product is CASSPNHEQYF.